The next 21 T cell receptor beta chains were all read from a single sample in a study of cytotoxic CD8 clonotypes in ibrutinib-treated CLL. Clones were read by immunoSEQ multiplex PCR, and TCRdb kept only the in-frame ones, dropping some. The table records 150,000 or so clones, around three quarters of them present only once. The sequencing here drew on PBMCs, taken after 12 months of ibrutinib treatment. The receptors were gathered from a human donor with chronic lymphocytic leukemia.

Only a few counts were recorded for this clone. Here the CDR3 reads CASSQGALYGYTF. CDR3 bases: TGTGCCAGCAGTCAGGGGGCTTTATATGGCTACACCTTC. The chain combines TRBV6-5 with TRBJ1-2; 8 bases align to TRBD1. Per the germline V gene, CDR1 is MNHEY and CDR2 is SVGAGI. Trimming cost V 5 bases and J 5 bases; bases outside gene matches: 4. CDR3 size: 13 residues.

This sequence joins TRBV5-1 and TRBJ2-5; a possible D gene is TRBD2 (5 bases). Germline V gene data show CDR1 as SGHRS and CDR2 as YFSETQ. V lost 4 bases and J 0 bases, leaving 7 bases between the germline ends. CDR3 size: 13 residues. CDR3 DNA sequence: TGCGCCAGCAGCCCGAGGGACCAAGAGACCCAGTACTTC. Protein sequence: CASSPRDQETQYF.

This clone was counted at least ten times. The chain combines TRBV7-9 with TRBJ1-5; TRBD1 might be the D (6 bases). V shed 8 bases and J shed 5 bases, with 10 bases lying between them. Germline V lookup: CDR1 SEHNR, CDR2 FQNEAQ (reference sequence). The length of the CDR3 is 12 residues. The CDR3 region has the DNA TGTGCCAGCGGGGGGCGCGATCAGCCCCAGCATTTT. This encodes CASGGRDQPQHF.

The CDR3 DNA sequence: TGTGCCAGCAGCTTAGTCGAAGCGGATGTCGGAGCTTTCTTT. Protein sequence: CASSLVEADVGAFF. The genes are TRBV11-2 and TRBJ1-1, with D unclear. V gave up 1 base and J gave up 10 bases, with 16 bases separating them. CDR3 length: 14 residues. Per the germline V gene, CDR1 is SGHAT and CDR2 is FQNNGV.

The genes are TRBV7-2 and TRBJ2-7; D is unresolved. Germline CDR1 and CDR2: SGHTA and FQGNSA. With 4 bases removed from V and 2 bases from J, the gap between germline ends came to 6 bases. This CDR3 comprises 12 residues. The CDR3 DNA sequence: TGTGCCAGCAGCTATTATCCCTACGAGCAGTACTTC. The encoded protein is CASSYYPYEQYF.

The J gene is TRBJ2-3, the V gene TRBV19, with 7 bases fitting TRBD2. The CDR3 has 15 residues. The V and J ends lost 6 bases and 1 base, in that order; junction bases with no gene match: 7. CDR1 and CDR2 (germline): LNHDA, SQIVND (reference sequence). CDR3 sequence: CASRGRGTRTDTQYF. DNA of the CDR3: TGTGCCAGTAGAGGGCGGGGGACCCGCACAGATACGCAGTATTTT.

This clone was counted a single time. V gene TRBV19 combines with J gene TRBJ2-3, with 9 positions matching TRBD2. V was pared by 9 bases and J by 2 bases, with 6 bases of the junction left unmatched. CDR3 size: 14 residues. The germline V gene has CDR1 LNHDA and CDR2 SQIVND (reference sequence). The CDR3 loop reads CASLQRGDTDTQYF. CDR3 coding DNA: TGTGCCAGCCTACAGCGGGGGGACACAGATACGCAGTATTTT.

The genes are TRBV5-1 and TRBJ2-3; 9 positions agree with TRBD2. The CDR3 spans 15 residues. Looked up from germline, CDR1 is SGHRS and CDR2 is YFSETQ. V lost 4 bases and J lost 1; bases outside the gene matches: 4. The CDR3 DNA follows: TGCGCCAGCAGCATTAGCGGGGGCCGCACAGATACGCAGTATTTT. Translation gives CASSISGGRTDTQYF.

This chain uses TRBV28 with TRBJ2-3; 9 bases are a match to TRBD2. The J segment lost 6 bases and the V segment lost 1 base, leaving 17 bases of the junction unmatched. Germline V gene sequence: CDR1 MDHEN, CDR2 SYDVKM. This CDR3 contains 19 residues. CDR3: CASSLFPSAGGRGTDTQYF. In DNA form, the CDR3 reads TGTGCCAGCAGTTTATTCCCCTCGGCGGGAGGGAGGGGGACGGATACGCAGTATTTT.

The chain carries TRBV15 and TRBJ2-5, with 7 bases lining up with TRBD1. Looked up from germline, CDR1 is LNHNV and CDR2 is YYDKDF (reference sequence). The junction had 6 bases not matched to a gene; V was cut back by 6 bases and J by 2 bases. The CDR3 spans 14 residues. For the CDR3, the DNA is TGTGCCACCAGTGGACAGGCAATTCAAGAGACCCAGTACTTC. Its protein product is CATSGQAIQETQYF.

A single count supports this clone. The V gene is TRBV7-6, the J gene TRBJ1-2; D call uncertain. This CDR3 has 12 residues. V lost 5 bases and J lost 8, with 12 bases in between. CDR1 and CDR2 from the germline V gene are SGHVS and FNYEAQ. The CDR3 loop reads CASSGGVSGYTF. The DNA for the CDR3 is TGTGCCAGCAGCGGCGGGGTATCGGGCTACACCTTC.

This clone was detected only once. The J gene is TRBJ1-1, the V gene TRBV6-1; D is unresolved. The CDR3 has 16 residues. Germline V gene data show CDR1 as MNHNS and CDR2 as SASEGT. The germline V and J ends were trimmed by 3 bases and 0 bases, with 14 bases remaining between them. DNA for the CDR3: TGTGCCAGCAGTGACCGATGGACCCAATTGAACACTGAAGCTTTCTTT. It yields the protein CASSDRWTQLNTEAFF.

The V call is TRBV19, the J call TRBJ2-1; tentatively, D is TRBD1 (7 bases). V gave up 10 bases and J gave up 5 bases, with 27 bases separating them. Germline CDR1 LNHDA, CDR2 SQIVND (reference sequence). The CDR3 contains 17 residues. CDR3 region: CANKRGVDRASDNEQFF. The DNA for the CDR3 is TGTGCCAATAAACGCGGGGTAGACAGGGCGTCTGACAATGAGCAGTTCTTC.

This clone was seen a single time. The rearrangement links TRBV19 to TRBJ1-3; D gene ambiguous. The CDR3 extends over 15 amino acids. V shed 0 bases and J shed 0 bases, with 6 bases lying between them. Germline CDR1 is LNHDA and CDR2 is SQIVND (reference sequence). CDR3 in amino acids: CASSIEGNSGNTIYF. The CDR3 coding sequence is TGTGCCAGTAGTATAGAGGGCAACTCTGGAAACACCATATATTTT.

V and J are TRBV7-2 and TRBJ1-1, with 7 nucleotides matching TRBD1. The CDR3 sequence is 18 residues long. Trimming cost V 2 bases and J 1 base; bases outside gene matches: 13. Germline V gene data show CDR1 as SGHTA and CDR2 as FQGNSA. CDR3 sequence: CASSLSPRQGLGNTEAFF. The CDR3 region has the DNA TGTGCCAGCAGCTTATCCCCCCGACAGGGACTAGGGAACACTGAAGCTTTCTTT.

The J gene is TRBJ1-2, the V gene TRBV7-2; D unresolved. This CDR3 has 12 amino acids. The germline V gene encodes CDR1 SGHTA and CDR2 FQGNSA. V was cut by 4 bases and J by 8 bases, with 11 bases left in between. This CDR3 is CASSSRGRGYTF. Written as DNA, the CDR3 is TGTGCCAGCAGCTCTAGAGGGAGAGGCTACACCTTC. The full variable domain, its missing parts supplied by reference TRBV7-2 and TRBJ1-2, is GAGVSQSPSNKVTEKGKDVELRCDPISGHTALYWYRQSLGQGLEFLIYFQGNSAPDKSGLPSDRFSAERTGGSVSTLTIQRTQQEDSAVYLCASSSRGRGYTFGSGTRLTVV.

The V call is TRBV14, the J call TRBJ2-7; 8 bases are a match to TRBD1. Germline CDR1 reads SGHDN; CDR2 reads FVKESK. This CDR3 has 13 residues. Trimming took 5 bases from V and 5 from J; bases not matched to a gene: 5. The CDR3: CASSWDRTNEQYF. The CDR3 DNA follows: TGTGCCAGCAGCTGGGACAGGACCAACGAGCAGTACTTC. Together with reference TRBV14 and TRBJ2-7, the CDR3 gives the full variable domain: EAGVTQFPSHSVIEKGQTVTLRCDPISGHDNLYWYRRVMGKEIKFLLHFVKESKQDESGMPNNRFLAERTGGTYSTLKVQPAELEDSGVYFCASSWDRTNEQYFGPGTRLTVT.

The rearrangement links TRBV30 to TRBJ2-7; the match to TRBD1 covers 9 bases. From germline, CDR1 is GTSNPN and CDR2 SVGIG (reference sequence). The CDR3 has 14 residues. J was trimmed by 0 bases and V by 5 bases; bases with no gene match: 5. This CDR3 is CAWGQGWDSYEQYF. In DNA form, the CDR3 reads TGTGCCTGGGGACAGGGGTGGGACTCCTACGAGCAGTACTTC.

The chain combines TRBV6-1 with TRBJ2-1; a possible D gene is TRBD2 (5 bases). The CDR3 is 14 residues long. Trimming took 6 bases from V and 8 from J, leaving 17 bases between them. CDR1 and CDR2 from the germline V gene are MNHNS and SASEGT. The CDR3 here is CASSLLGPWDEQFF. CDR3 bases: TGTGCCAGCAGCCTACTAGGGCCTTGGGATGAGCAGTTCTTC.

The CDR3 loop is CASSPPEKTQYF. The CDR3 DNA sequence: TGTGCCAGCAGCCCCCCGGAAAAGACCCAGTACTTC. The J gene is TRBJ2-5, the V gene TRBV7-9; no clear D gene. CDR1 and CDR2 from the germline V gene are SEHNR and FQNEAQ (reference sequence). This CDR3 comprises 12 residues. With 5 bases removed from V and 6 bases from J, the gap between germline ends came to 10 bases.

The chain combines TRBV10-3 with TRBJ2-1; 12 bases line up with TRBD2. The CDR3 consists of 21 residues. V trimming: 0 bases; J trimming: 0 bases; junction bases outside the gene matches: 12. The germline CDR1 and CDR2 sequences are ENHRY and SYGVKD. CDR3 protein: CAISESSGRLAGVSSYNEQFF. The CDR3 region has the DNA TGTGCCATCAGTGAGTCGAGCGGCCGACTAGCGGGGGTTAGCTCCTACAATGAGCAGTTCTTC.